These T cell receptor beta chains were read from a single sample in a study of blood T cell repertoires in COVID-19. Assay: immunoSEQ multiplex PCR; the TCRdb copy retains only in-frame clones and omits some. The sample yields more than 60,000 clones, around 90% seen once. Sequencing was done on a sample of peripheral blood. These receptors were collected from a man aged 50 to 59 with acute or convalescent COVID-19. Both conserved end residues are trimmed from each CDR3. Fields, in order: CDR3 protein, J gene, D gene, V gene. A D gene is named only where the DNA matches it firmly.

cdr3_aa: ASSFLAGGTGELF; j_call: TRBJ2-2; d_call: TRBD2; v_call: TRBV11-3
cdr3_aa: ASSEARGRGQPQH; j_call: TRBJ1-5; d_call: TRBD1; v_call: TRBV6-1
cdr3_aa: ASSKETSGLNEQF; j_call: TRBJ2-1; d_call: TRBD2; v_call: TRBV24-1
cdr3_aa: ASSIAASGNYEQY; j_call: TRBJ2-7; d_call: TRBD2; v_call: TRBV19
cdr3_aa: ASSKARGGREQY; j_call: TRBJ2-7; d_call: NA; v_call: TRBV21-1
cdr3_aa: ASRLAGGGETQY; j_call: TRBJ2-5; d_call: TRBD2; v_call: TRBV6-5
cdr3_aa: ASSHGRAGGPGETQY; j_call: TRBJ2-5; d_call: TRBD2; v_call: TRBV19
cdr3_aa: ASSVTSGRGDTQY; j_call: TRBJ2-3; d_call: TRBD2; v_call: TRBV9
cdr3_aa: ASSSTGVTEAF; j_call: TRBJ1-1; d_call: TRBD1; v_call: TRBV7-9
cdr3_aa: ASSLVQGWYGYT; j_call: TRBJ1-2; d_call: NA; v_call: TRBV11-2
cdr3_aa: ASSITRQSTEAF; j_call: TRBJ1-1; d_call: NA; v_call: TRBV19
cdr3_aa: ASSQRPPGVGQPQH; j_call: TRBJ1-5; d_call: NA; v_call: TRBV3-1/TRBV3-2
cdr3_aa: AWSVGTSTDTQY; j_call: TRBJ2-3; d_call: NA; v_call: TRBV30
cdr3_aa: ASIGTSGRNGELF; j_call: TRBJ2-2; d_call: TRBD2; v_call: TRBV24-1
cdr3_aa: ASSSTGASGYT; j_call: TRBJ1-2; d_call: TRBD1; v_call: TRBV6-5
cdr3_aa: ASSRGLAFGAEQF; j_call: TRBJ2-1; d_call: TRBD2; v_call: TRBV3-1/TRBV3-2
cdr3_aa: ASSQAAGVRNTEAF; j_call: TRBJ1-1; d_call: NA; v_call: TRBV3-1/TRBV3-2
cdr3_aa: ASLDGLAGNNEQF; j_call: TRBJ2-1; d_call: TRBD2; v_call: TRBV7-9
cdr3_aa: ASSSTGAAT; j_call: TRBJ1-2; d_call: TRBD1; v_call: TRBV7-9
cdr3_aa: SVDRRNTGELF; j_call: TRBJ2-2; d_call: TRBD1; v_call: TRBV29-1